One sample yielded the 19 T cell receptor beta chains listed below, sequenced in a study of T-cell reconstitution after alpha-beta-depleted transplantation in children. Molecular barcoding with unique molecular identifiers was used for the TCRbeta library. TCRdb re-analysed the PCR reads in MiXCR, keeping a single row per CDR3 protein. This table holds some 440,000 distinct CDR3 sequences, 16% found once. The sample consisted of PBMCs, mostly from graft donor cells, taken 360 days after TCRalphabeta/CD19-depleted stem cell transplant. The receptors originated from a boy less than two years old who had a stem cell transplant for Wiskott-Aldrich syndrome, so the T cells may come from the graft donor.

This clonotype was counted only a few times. The CDR3 here is CASSPPVVANTGELFF. CDR3 bases: TGTGCCAGCTCACCACCGGTAGTCGCGAACACCGGGGAGCTGTTTTTT. The chain employs TRBV18 and TRBJ2-2; D ambiguous. Germline V lookup: CDR1 KGHSH, CDR2 LQKENI. V lost 0 bases, J lost 0 bases, and 8 bases lay in between. The CDR3 spans 16 residues.

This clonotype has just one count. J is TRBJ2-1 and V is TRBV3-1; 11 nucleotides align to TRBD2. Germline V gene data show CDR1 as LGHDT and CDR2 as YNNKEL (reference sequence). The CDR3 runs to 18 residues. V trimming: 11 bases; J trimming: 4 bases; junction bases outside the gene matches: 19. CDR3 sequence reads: CAFSLRAGLAAAYNEQFF. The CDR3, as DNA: TGTGCCTTCAGTCTTAGGGCGGGACTAGCGGCCGCTTACAATGAGCAGTTCTTC.

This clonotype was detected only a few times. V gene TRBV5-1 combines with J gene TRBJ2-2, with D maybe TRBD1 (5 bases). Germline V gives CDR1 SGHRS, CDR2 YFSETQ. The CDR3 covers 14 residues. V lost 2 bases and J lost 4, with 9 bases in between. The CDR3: CASSFDSVTGELFF. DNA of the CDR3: TGCGCCAGCAGCTTTGACAGCGTCACCGGGGAGCTGTTTTTT.

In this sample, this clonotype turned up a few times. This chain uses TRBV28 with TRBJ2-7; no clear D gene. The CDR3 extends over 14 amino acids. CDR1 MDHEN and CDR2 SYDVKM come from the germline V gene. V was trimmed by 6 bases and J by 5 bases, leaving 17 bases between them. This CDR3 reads CASRPRVRRNEQYF. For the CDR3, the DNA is TGTGCCAGCAGGCCCCGGGTGAGGAGAAACGAGCAGTACTTC.

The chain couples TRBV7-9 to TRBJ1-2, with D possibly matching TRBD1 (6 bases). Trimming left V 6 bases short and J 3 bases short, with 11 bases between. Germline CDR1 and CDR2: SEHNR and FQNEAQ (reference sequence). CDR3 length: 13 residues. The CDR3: CASSRYRDYGYTF. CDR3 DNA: TGTGCCAGCAGTCGGTACAGGGACTATGGCTACACCTTC.

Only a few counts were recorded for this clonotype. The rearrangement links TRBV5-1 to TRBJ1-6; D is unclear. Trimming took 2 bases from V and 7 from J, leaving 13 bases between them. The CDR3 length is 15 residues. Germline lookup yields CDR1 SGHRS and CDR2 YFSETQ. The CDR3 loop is CASSFLSDGNSPLHF. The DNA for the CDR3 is TGCGCCAGCAGCTTCCTTTCAGACGGAAATTCACCCCTCCACTTT.

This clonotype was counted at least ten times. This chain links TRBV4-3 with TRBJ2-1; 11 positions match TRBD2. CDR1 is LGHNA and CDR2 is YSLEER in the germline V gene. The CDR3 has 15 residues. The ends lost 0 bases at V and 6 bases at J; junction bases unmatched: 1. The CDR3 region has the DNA TGCGCCAGCAGCCAAGAGGGACTAGCGGTCAATGAGCAGTTCTTC. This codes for CASSQEGLAVNEQFF.

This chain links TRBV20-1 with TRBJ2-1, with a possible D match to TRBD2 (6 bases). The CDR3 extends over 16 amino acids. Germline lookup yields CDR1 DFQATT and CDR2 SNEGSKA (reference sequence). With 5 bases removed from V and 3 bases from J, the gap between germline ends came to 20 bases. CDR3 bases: TGCAGTGCTCCCGGTCCTAACGGGAGAGGCTACAATGAGCAGTTCTTC. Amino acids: CSAPGPNGRGYNEQFF.

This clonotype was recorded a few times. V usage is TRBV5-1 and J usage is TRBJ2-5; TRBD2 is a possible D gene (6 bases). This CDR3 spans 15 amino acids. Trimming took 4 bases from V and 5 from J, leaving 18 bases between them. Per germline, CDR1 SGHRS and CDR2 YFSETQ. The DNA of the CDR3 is TGCGCCAGCAGCCCCTCACCGGGAGTGGGGGAGACCCAGTACTTC. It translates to CASSPSPGVGETQYF.

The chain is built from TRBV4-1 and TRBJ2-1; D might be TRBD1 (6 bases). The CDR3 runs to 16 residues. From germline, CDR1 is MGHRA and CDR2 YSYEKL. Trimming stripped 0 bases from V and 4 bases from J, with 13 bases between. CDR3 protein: CASSQEPGQLYNEQFF. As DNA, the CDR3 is TGCGCCAGCAGCCAAGAACCGGGACAACTATACAATGAGCAGTTCTTC.

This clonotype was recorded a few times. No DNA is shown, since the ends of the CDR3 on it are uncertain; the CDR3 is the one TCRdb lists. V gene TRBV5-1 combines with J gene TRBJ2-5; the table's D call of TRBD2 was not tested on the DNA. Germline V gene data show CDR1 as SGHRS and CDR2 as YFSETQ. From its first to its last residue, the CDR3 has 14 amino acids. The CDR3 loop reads CAPRVAYTCETQYF.

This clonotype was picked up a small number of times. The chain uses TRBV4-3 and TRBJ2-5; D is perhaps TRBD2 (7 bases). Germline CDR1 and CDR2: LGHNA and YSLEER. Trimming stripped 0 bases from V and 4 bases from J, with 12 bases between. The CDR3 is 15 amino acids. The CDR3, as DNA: TGCGCCAGCAGCCAAGAAGGGGGGGACGGAGAGACCCAGTACTTC. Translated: CASSQEGGDGETQYF.

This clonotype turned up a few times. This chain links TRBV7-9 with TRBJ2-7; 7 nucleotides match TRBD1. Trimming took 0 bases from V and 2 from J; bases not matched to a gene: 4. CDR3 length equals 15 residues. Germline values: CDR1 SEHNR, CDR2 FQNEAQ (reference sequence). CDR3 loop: CASSLALTGPYEQYF. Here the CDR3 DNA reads TGTGCCAGCAGCTTAGCGCTGACAGGGCCCTACGAGCAGTACTTC.

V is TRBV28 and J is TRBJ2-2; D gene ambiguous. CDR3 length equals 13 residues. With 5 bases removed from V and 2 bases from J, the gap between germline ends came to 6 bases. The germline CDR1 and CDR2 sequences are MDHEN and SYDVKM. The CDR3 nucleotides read TGTGCCAGCAGTCCCAGCAACACCGGGGAGCTGTTTTTT. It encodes CASSPSNTGELFF.

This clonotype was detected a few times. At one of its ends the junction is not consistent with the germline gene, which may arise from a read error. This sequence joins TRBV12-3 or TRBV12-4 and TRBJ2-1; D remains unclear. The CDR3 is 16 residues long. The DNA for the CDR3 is TGCGCCAGCAGTTCTCGGACGCCTGAGGCCTACAATGAGCAGTTCTTC. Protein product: CASSSRTPEAYNEQFF.

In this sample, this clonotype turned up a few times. The CDR3 DNA sequence: TGCAGTGCTAGTAGACTAGCTCCTAACAATGAGCAGTTCTTC. This encodes CSASRLAPNNEQFF. V gene TRBV20-1 combines with J gene TRBJ2-1, with 7 bases that match TRBD2. CDR3 size: 14 residues. Germline loops: CDR1 DFQATT, CDR2 SNEGSKA (reference sequence). V dropped 3 bases and J dropped 5; count of bases not matched to a gene: 7.

The CDR3 DNA reads TGTGCCATCAGTGGTTCGGGGCCAGCGGGGACCTACAATGAGCAGTTCTTC. Amino acids: CAISGSGPAGTYNEQFF. The chain has TRBV10-3 and TRBJ2-1; 7 bases line up with TRBD2. The length of the CDR3 is 17 residues. The V and J ends lost 4 bases and 2 bases, in that order; junction bases with no gene match: 11. Germline CDR1 is ENHRY and CDR2 is SYGVKD.

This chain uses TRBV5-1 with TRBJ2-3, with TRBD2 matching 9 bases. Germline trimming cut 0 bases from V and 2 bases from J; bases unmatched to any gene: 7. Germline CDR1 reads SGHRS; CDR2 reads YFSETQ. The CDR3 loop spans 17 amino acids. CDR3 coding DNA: TGCGCCAGCAGCTTGGGGGCTAGCGGGGCCCACACAGATACGCAGTATTTT. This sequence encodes CASSLGASGAHTDTQYF.

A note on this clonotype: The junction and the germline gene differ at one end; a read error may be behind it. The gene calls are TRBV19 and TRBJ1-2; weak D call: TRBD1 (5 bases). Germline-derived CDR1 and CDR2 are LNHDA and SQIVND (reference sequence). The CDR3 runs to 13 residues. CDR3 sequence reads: CASNPRGFYGYTF. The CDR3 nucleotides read TGTGCAAGTAACCCCCGGGGCTTCTATGGCTACACCTTC.